The TCR beta chain described here comes from a study of cytomegalovirus exposure and HLA in healthy donors. Notes on the study in general: Most sequenced TCRs were rare (though some public TCRs occurred in many donors). HLA allele associations emerged for some 16,000 TCR beta sequences in a later analysis, at 0.05 false discovery rate.

Concerning this clone itself: No antigen is known for it.

Primers for the PCR totalled 60 Vbeta and 13 Jbeta. TCRdb's table, derived via immunoSEQ multiplex PCR, lists solely in-frame clones and lacks some. The repertoire holds over 130,000 clones, with more than 70% as singletons. This clonotype was sampled from a middle-aged man in good health and CMV-seronegative. Material: PBMCs.

CDR3 residues: CASSRYRAVNTEAFF. CDR3 coding DNA: TGTGCCAGCAGTCGATACAGGGCTGTAAACACTGAAGCTTTCTTT. This chain uses TRBV6-5 with TRBJ1-1, with a possible D match to TRBD1 (6 bases). The CDR3 has 15 amino acids. Germline assignment: CDR1 MNHEY and CDR2 SVGAGI. The V and J ends lost 5 bases and 2 bases respectively, with 15 bases between them.